This T cell receptor (beta chain) was recovered during a study of read filtering for tumor transcriptome and immune sequencing. Study summary: Revised staging placed eight or nine patients in R-ISS I, roughly 16 in II, more than 5 in III. General study points: Compared with RNA-seq, IR-seq gave much higher clonotype depth and reliability.

Germline lookup yields CDR1 KGHSH and CDR2 LQKENI. Trimming left V 2 bases short and J 1 base short, with 14 bases between. This CDR3 has 16 amino acids. At the time of active disease, bone marrow was collected from every patient. A few counts support this clonotype. Its target is not known. This library used 300 to 500 ng RNA and molecular barcoded adaptors spanning alpha/delta and beta/gamma chains. Each CDR3 protein is one row after TCRdb ran MiXCR on the reads. The sample holds about 63,000 distinct CDR3 sequences, about 15% seen once. The clonotype comes from a donor aged 40 or over with multiple myeloma. Sequencing used a population of CD138-negative cells sorted from bone marrow. The chain carries TRBV18 and TRBJ2-5; no clear D. Here the CDR3 reads CASSPSGPNPQETQYF. The CDR3 DNA sequence: TGTGCCAGCTCACCATCCGGGCCGAATCCCCAAGAGACCCAGTACTTC.